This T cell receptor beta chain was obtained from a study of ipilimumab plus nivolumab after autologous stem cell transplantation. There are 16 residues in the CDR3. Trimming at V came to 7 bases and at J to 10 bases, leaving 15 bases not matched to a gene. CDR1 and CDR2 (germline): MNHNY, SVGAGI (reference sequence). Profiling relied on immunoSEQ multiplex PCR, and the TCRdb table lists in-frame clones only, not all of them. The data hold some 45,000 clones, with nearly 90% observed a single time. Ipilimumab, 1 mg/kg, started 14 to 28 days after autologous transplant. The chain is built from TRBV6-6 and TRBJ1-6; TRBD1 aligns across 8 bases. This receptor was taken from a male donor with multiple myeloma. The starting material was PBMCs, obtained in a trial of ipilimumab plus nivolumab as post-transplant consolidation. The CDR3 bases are TGTGCCAGCATCCAGGACCGGACAGGGCCTAAGTCACCCCTCCACTTT. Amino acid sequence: CASIQDRTGPKSPLHF.